The text below deals with one T cell receptor beta chain. Its matching antigen is unknown. Germline loops: CDR1 ENHRY, CDR2 SYGVKD. The CDR3 has 15 residues. V was trimmed by 8 bases and J by 2 bases, leaving 19 bases between them. This sample stems from a study of Ad26.COV2.S vaccination and SARS-CoV-2 variants. Study-level results: Compared with placebo recipients, vaccine recipients had higher spike-specific TCR breadth. Breadth and depth estimates from TCRs may understate total T cell responses.

The method was immunoSEQ multiplex PCR; TCRdb's version includes in-frame clones alone and lacks a portion of them. Of some 180,000 clones in the sample, roughly 87% were seen once. This sequence originates from a human donor who had recovered from COVID-19. The specimen was peripheral blood, collected after recovery from COVID-19. V is TRBV10-3 and J is TRBJ2-7; the D gene is possibly TRBD2 (6 bases). The CDR3 DNA is TGTGCCATCGGGGCTGAGGTGACTAGTCCCTACGAGCAGTACTTC. Its translation: CAIGAEVTSPYEQYF.